This T cell receptor (beta chain) was profiled in a study of T cell changes during pregnancy in multiple sclerosis. Germline V CDR1 and CDR2: MDHEN, SYDVKM. Trimming removed 7 bases from V and 1 base from J, with 16 bases in between. The CDR3 is 15 amino acids. Method: immunoSEQ multiplex PCR; TCRdb's copy keeps in-frame clones and lacks some. The sample yields 33,000 or so clones, 89% seen once. The chain links TRBV28 to TRBJ2-5; the D gene is possibly TRBD2 (5 bases). Sequenced material: CD8+ T cells from peripheral blood mononuclear cells, taken in the third trimester of pregnancy. The receptor was derived from a female donor with multiple sclerosis, enrolled in a pregnancy study. This CDR3 is CASMRRATLQETQYF. In DNA, the CDR3 is TGTGCCAGCATGAGGCGGGCCACTCTCCAAGAGACCCAGTACTTC.